This entry concerns a single T cell receptor beta chain. TCRdb fed the 5' RACE reads into MiXCR, producing one record per CDR3 protein. The sample has 400,000 to 500,000 distinct CDR3 sequences, 15% to 20% seen once. The CDR3 has 15 residues. V lost 0 bases to trimming and J lost 1 base, with 8 bases between them. CDR1 and CDR2 from the germline V gene are SGHDT and YYEEEE. This sample is drawn from a study of T-cell memory formation after mild COVID-19. This receptor was taken from an adult woman who had mild COVID-19 (a few samples of this study predate the infection). Cell type and time point are not known. Sequences were obtained from PBMCs or a T cell subset sorted from them (not recorded which). This chain uses TRBV5-6 with TRBJ1-5, with TRBD1 as a possible D gene (5 bases). The CDR3 DNA reads as TGTGCCAGCAGCTTGGGGGGGAAAAGCAATCAGCCCCAGCATTTT. Translating it yields CASSLGGKSNQPQHF.